Below are 30 T cell receptor beta chains sequenced from a single sample in a study of shared clonotypes between healthy human individuals (dated by TCRdb to between 2020 and 2021). The protocol used for the library was the immunoSEQ multiplex PCR assay. Here the immuneACCESS table is served through TCRdb, limited to in-frame sequences with V and J called. Missing clones are a known gap in these copies; in checked studies unresolved V genes cover under half, and the rest lacks a known reason. Recorded for this sample are approximately 2.5 million clones; over 85% of them occurred a single time. About 0.34% of the sample comes from the top ten. Sequenced input: naive CD4+ T cells from PBMCs. Interpreted using the paper, the cell subset or site label stands for: CD45RA+ positively selected. The receptors here all came from a young man in good health. Some clones in this sample may be carry-over from other donors' samples.

The V call is TRBV7-9, the J call TRBJ1-4; 7 nucleotides match TRBD1. The CDR3 totals 15 residues. J gave up 3 bases and V 5 bases, and 6 bases lay outside the gene matches. Looked up from germline, CDR1 is SEHNR and CDR2 is FQNEAQ (reference sequence). The CDR3 DNA reads as TGTGCCAGCAGCCGGGGGGACAGACCTAATGAAAAACTGTTTTTT. Translation gives CASSRGDRPNEKLFF. Supplemented by reference TRBV7-9 and TRBJ1-4, the full variable domain reads DTGVSQNPRHKITKRGQNVTFRCDPISEHNRLYWYRQTLGQGPEFLTYFQNEAQLEKSRLLSDRFSAERPKGSFSTLEIQRTEQGDSAMYLCASSRGDRPNEKLFFGSGTQLSVL.

V gene TRBV9 combines with J gene TRBJ2-3; D is uncertain. This CDR3 comprises 13 residues. The V end was cut by 5 bases, the J end by 5 bases, with 12 bases between. Germline values: CDR1 SGDLS, CDR2 YYNGEE. The CDR3 DNA follows: TGTGCCAGCAGTCTTAGTCGCGGAGATACGCAGTATTTT. Translating gives CASSLSRGDTQYF.

The genes are TRBV5-4 and TRBJ2-2; 7 bases match TRBD2. The J segment lost 1 base and the V segment lost 4 bases, leaving 7 bases of the junction unmatched. The CDR3 runs 16 residues. Germline CDR1 reads SGHNT; CDR2 reads YYREEE (reference sequence). The CDR3: CASSRMKRENTGELFF. DNA for the CDR3: TGTGCCAGCAGCCGTATGAAGCGGGAGAACACCGGGGAGCTGTTTTTT. Full variable domain (outside the CDR3, taken from reference TRBV5-4 and TRBJ2-2): ETGVTQSPTHLIKTRGQQVTLRCSSQSGHNTVSWYQQALGQGPQFIFQYYREEENGRGNFPPRFSGLQFPNYSSELNVNALELDDSALYLCASSRMKRENTGELFFGEGSRLTVL.

V usage is TRBV6-5 and J usage is TRBJ1-2; 9 bases line up with TRBD1. V lost 6 bases and J lost 7; bases outside the gene matches: 6. The V gene's germline CDR1 is MNHEY and CDR2 SVGAGI. This CDR3 is built from 13 residues. The CDR3 DNA follows: TGTGCCAGCAGGAGACAGGGGGTGGTTGGCTACACCTTC. Amino acid sequence: CASRRQGVVGYTF.

The chain recombines TRBV5-1 with TRBJ2-5; D is unresolved. The ends were cut back, 4 bases at V and 5 bases at J, with 18 bases in the middle. The CDR3 is 15 residues long. The germline V gene encodes CDR1 SGHRS and CDR2 YFSETQ. The CDR3 sequence: CASSPNGPDRETQYF. The CDR3 DNA is TGCGCCAGCAGCCCAAACGGACCCGATCGGGAGACCCAGTACTTC.

The V call is TRBV25-1, the J call TRBJ2-3, with D possibly being TRBD1 (6 bases). Germline V gene data show CDR1 as MGHDK and CDR2 as SYGVNS. V shed 3 bases and J shed 2 bases, with 15 bases lying between them. This CDR3 region has 16 residues. The CDR3 loop reads CASSELMRDNTDTQYF. CDR3 nucleotides: TGTGCCAGCAGTGAGTTGATGAGGGACAACACAGATACGCAGTATTTT. The whole variable domain, remainder taken from reference TRBV25-1 and TRBJ2-3, is EADIYQTPRYLVIGTGKKITLECSQTMGHDKMYWYQQDPGMELHLIHYSYGVNSTEKGDLSSESTVSRIRTEHFPLTLESARPSHTSQYLCASSELMRDNTDTQYFGPGTRLTVL.

V usage is TRBV10-3 and J usage is TRBJ2-3, with 13 nucleotides matching TRBD2. Per germline, CDR1 ENHRY and CDR2 SYGVKD. The ends lost 4 bases at V and 0 bases at J; junction bases unmatched: 10. This CDR3 has 19 amino acids. CDR3 loop: CAISAPGLAGSSSTDTQYF. CDR3 sequence (DNA): TGTGCCATCAGTGCCCCGGGACTAGCGGGATCCTCTAGCACAGATACGCAGTATTTT.

The chain is built from TRBV7-9 and TRBJ2-1, with D unclear. Germline V lookup: CDR1 SEHNR, CDR2 FQNEAQ (reference sequence). The V and J ends lost 2 bases and 1 base respectively, with 9 bases between them. The CDR3 runs to 15 residues. DNA of the CDR3: TGTGCCAGCAGCTTATTCGACACGTCCTACAATGAGCAGTTCTTC. Residues: CASSLFDTSYNEQFF.

The rearrangement joins TRBV2 to TRBJ2-1; maybe TRBD1 (6 bases). The CDR3 spans 14 residues. V was pared by 6 bases and J by 4 bases, with 13 bases between. Germline V gene sequence: CDR1 SNHLY, CDR2 FYNNEI. CDR3 coding DNA: TGTGCCAGCAGAACAGGGTTTGGTTACAATGAGCAGTTCTTC. It translates to CASRTGFGYNEQFF.

V gene TRBV7-9 combines with J gene TRBJ2-1; perhaps TRBD1 as D (6 bases). Trimming left V 5 bases short and J 8 bases short, with 16 bases between. Per the germline V gene, CDR1 is SEHNR and CDR2 is FQNEAQ (reference sequence). The CDR3 has 14 amino acids. The CDR3 loop reads CASSPLGQGHEQFF. In nucleotides, the CDR3 is TGTGCCAGCAGCCCTCTCGGGCAGGGGCATGAGCAGTTCTTC.

About this clone itself: Other nucleotide sequences in the sample specify the same CDR3. In DNA, the CDR3 is TGCGCCAGCAGCCAAGTTCTCGGGGAGACCCAGTACTTC. It codes for CASSQVLGETQYF. This rearrangement joins TRBV4-1 to TRBJ2-5; no clear D gene. Trimming left V 1 base short and J 5 bases short, with 8 bases between. This CDR3 contains 13 residues. Germline V gene lookup returns CDR1 MGHRA and CDR2 YSYEKL.

A remark on this clone: Other DNA sequences in this specimen translate into the identical CDR3. The chain recombines TRBV28 with TRBJ1-5, with no clear D. V was clipped by 8 bases and J by 1 base, with 6 bases between them. The V gene's germline CDR1 is MDHEN and CDR2 SYDVKM. CDR3 size: 12 residues. CDR3 sequence: CASSRSNQPQHF. The CDR3 DNA follows: TGTGCCAGCTCTAGAAGCAATCAGCCCCAGCATTTT.

This sequence joins TRBV7-2 and TRBJ2-3; D gene uncertain. V was cut by 4 bases and J by 6 bases, with 14 bases left in between. The CDR3 is made up of 14 amino acids. The germline V gene has CDR1 SGHTA and CDR2 FQGNSA. CDR3 sequence: CASSSDSWVDTQYF. DNA for the CDR3: TGTGCCAGCAGCTCCGACTCTTGGGTCGATACGCAGTATTTT.

This rearrangement joins TRBV5-1 to TRBJ2-1; D not certain. CDR1 is SGHRS, CDR2 YFSETQ, per germline. The CDR3 covers 15 residues. Between the trimmed V and J ends, which lost 4 bases and 3 bases, there was a span of 14 bases. The CDR3 sequence: CASSPAGQVYNEQFF. In nucleotides, the CDR3 is TGCGCCAGCAGCCCTGCCGGTCAGGTCTACAATGAGCAGTTCTTC.

This clone appeared once. J is TRBJ2-1 and V is TRBV5-1, with a possible D match to TRBD1 (5 bases). Trimming took off 1 base at V and 10 bases at J, with 12 bases between the two ends. Germline CDR1 and CDR2: SGHRS and YFSETQ. This CDR3 spans 13 amino acids. The CDR3 DNA follows: TGCGCCAGCAGCTTGTTACCAGGGCAGGAGCAGTTCTTC. Protein: CASSLLPGQEQFF. Drawing the rest from reference TRBV5-1 and TRBJ2-1, the complete variable domain is KAGVTQTPRYLIKTRGQQVTLSCSPISGHRSVSWYQQTPGQGLQFLFEYFSETQRNKGNFPGRFSGRQFSNSRSEMNVSTLELGDSALYLCASSLLPGQEQFFGPGTRLTVL.

The chain combines TRBV4-1 with TRBJ1-2; D unclear. This CDR3 spans 14 amino acids. Germline assignment: CDR1 MGHRA and CDR2 YSYEKL. V lost 1 base, J lost 10 bases, and 16 bases lay in between. The CDR3 region is CASSQVGSPYDYTF. CDR3 DNA: TGCGCCAGCAGCCAAGTCGGCAGTCCATACGACTACACCTTC.

On this clone: This sample includes further DNA sequences coding for the same CDR3. The J gene is TRBJ2-5, the V gene TRBV6-5; no clear D. Germline V gene sequence: CDR1 MNHEY, CDR2 SVGAGI. CDR3 length equals 11 residues. Deletions cut 6 bases from V and 4 bases from J, with 6 bases between. The CDR3 protein is CASSWGETQYF. The CDR3 region has the DNA TGTGCCAGCAGCTGGGGAGAGACCCAGTACTTC.

The chain recombines TRBV5-1 with TRBJ2-2; D unclear. Trimming removed 6 bases from V and 6 bases from J, with 12 bases in between. The CDR3 has 13 amino acids. Germline CDR1 and CDR2: SGHRS and YFSETQ. This chain's CDR3 is CASTHSLPGELFF. In nucleotides, the CDR3 is TGCGCCAGCACCCATTCTTTGCCCGGGGAGCTGTTTTTT.

Here the CDR3 reads CAIRVGGGTDTQYF. In DNA form, the CDR3 reads TGTGCCATCAGGGTGGGAGGGGGCACAGATACGCAGTATTTT. This chain links TRBV10-3 with TRBJ2-3; 7 nucleotides line up with TRBD2. Germline V gene lookup returns CDR1 ENHRY and CDR2 SYGVKD. This CDR3 contains 14 residues. Unmatched junction bases numbered 4, after V lost 6 bases and J lost 1 base.

This clone was seen once. V and J are TRBV7-9 and TRBJ2-2; TRBD1 matches 8 bases. The CDR3 is 14 amino acids. Trimming took 3 bases from V and 5 from J; bases not matched to a gene: 2. Looked up from germline, CDR1 is SEHNR and CDR2 is FQNEAQ (reference sequence). The CDR3 here is CASSFQGATGELFF. CDR3 nucleotides: TGTGCCAGCAGCTTTCAGGGGGCAACCGGGGAGCTGTTTTTT.

V usage is TRBV19 and J usage is TRBJ2-6; D is unclear. The CDR3 is 15 residues long. Germline V CDR1 and CDR2: LNHDA, SQIVND (reference sequence). V was trimmed by 0 bases and J by 3 bases, leaving 6 bases between them. CDR3 sequence: CASSIDPRGANVLTF. The CDR3 DNA follows: TGTGCCAGTAGTATAGATCCGCGTGGGGCCAACGTCCTGACTTTC.

This clone was seen only once. The chain employs TRBV7-2 and TRBJ2-7, with TRBD2 identical over 8 bases. V was clipped by 4 bases and J by 7 bases; unmatched bases: 9. The CDR3 covers 14 residues. In germline, CDR1 is SGHTA, CDR2 FQGNSA. Here the CDR3 reads CASSSQWGLGEQYF. The CDR3 DNA follows: TGTGCCAGCAGCTCCCAATGGGGACTAGGGGAGCAGTACTTC.

This clone was observed a single time. The chain recombines TRBV25-1 with TRBJ1-1, with D hard to call. V shed 7 bases and J shed 2 bases, with 23 bases lying between them. The germline gives CDR1 MGHDK, CDR2 SYGVNS. The length of the CDR3 is 17 residues. The CDR3 region has the DNA TGTGCCAGCATCGGAAGGGCATGGTGGATGAATAACACTGAAGCTTTCTTT. As protein: CASIGRAWWMNNTEAFF.

The chain employs TRBV7-9 and TRBJ2-2; D may correspond to TRBD1 or TRBD2 (5 bases each). The CDR3 length is 12 residues. V was shortened by 1 base and J by 11 bases, with 8 bases between the two germline ends. Germline values: CDR1 SEHNR, CDR2 FQNEAQ (reference sequence). The CDR3 DNA reads as TGTGCCAGCAGCTTAGGGGGGTACGAGCTGTTTTTT. It encodes CASSLGGYELFF.

The J gene is TRBJ2-2, the V gene TRBV30; no definite D call. V lost 3 bases to trimming and J lost 3 bases, with 5 bases between them. CDR1 is GTSNPN and CDR2 is SVGIG in the germline V gene (reference sequence). This CDR3 spans 12 amino acids. The CDR3 coding sequence is TGTGCCTGGAGGTTCCACACCGGGGAGCTGTTTTTT. Its protein product is CAWRFHTGELFF.

J is TRBJ2-1 and V is TRBV9, with D possibly being TRBD1 or TRBD2 (6 bases each). There are 13 residues in the CDR3. Germline V gene data show CDR1 as SGDLS and CDR2 as YYNGEE. Trimming left V 6 bases short and J 10 bases short, with 17 bases between. For the CDR3, the DNA is TGTGCCAGCACCAAGGGGGGTCCGTCGGAGCAGTTCTTC. Its translation: CASTKGGPSEQFF. Together with reference TRBV9 and TRBJ2-1, the CDR3 gives the full variable domain: DSGVTQTPKHLITATGQRVTLRCSPRSGDLSVYWYQQSLDQGLQFLIQYYNGEERAKGNILERFSAQQFPDLHSELNLSSLELGDSALYFCASTKGGPSEQFFGPGTRLTVL.

The chain recombines TRBV7-3 with TRBJ2-3; the D gene is possibly TRBD2 (5 bases). The CDR3 extends over 13 amino acids. V was pared by 5 bases and J by 6 bases, with 12 bases between. The germline V gene encodes CDR1 SGHTA and CDR2 FQGTGA. This CDR3 is CASSPDWTDTQYF. CDR3 bases: TGTGCCAGCAGCCCGGACTGGACCGATACGCAGTATTTT.

The DNA of the CDR3 is TGTGCCAGTAGTATCACACTAGCTTCATCCTACGAGCAGTACTTC. Its protein product is CASSITLASSYEQYF. The genes are TRBV19 and TRBJ2-7, with D possibly matching TRBD2 (6 bases). CDR1 is LNHDA, CDR2 SQIVND, per germline (reference sequence). V dropped 3 bases and J dropped 1 base, with 13 bases sitting between them. The CDR3 loop spans 15 amino acids.

The genes are TRBV6-5 and TRBJ2-7; 10 bases agree with TRBD2. This CDR3 has 15 amino acids. Germline lookup yields CDR1 MNHEY and CDR2 SVGAGI. V shed 5 bases, J shed 3 bases, and the junction held 7 bases outside the gene matches. CDR3 bases: TGTGCCAGCAGTCCGCTAGCGGGAGAGCTCTACGAGCAGTACTTC. This gives the protein CASSPLAGELYEQYF.

The genes are TRBV18 and TRBJ2-7, with TRBD1 matching 9 bases. The CDR3 totals 15 residues. Germline V gene data show CDR1 as KGHSH and CDR2 as LQKENI. Losses at the gene ends were 3 bases for V and 2 bases for J; bases not matched to a gene: 5. The CDR3 bases are TGTGCCAGCTCACCTTTGGACAGGGGACCCTACGAGCAGTACTTC. Protein sequence: CASSPLDRGPYEQYF. The variable domain in full, completed from reference TRBV18 and TRBJ2-7, reads NAGVMQNPRHLVRRRGQEARLRCSPMKGHSHVYWYRQLPEEGLKFMVYLQKENIIDESGMPKERFSAEFPKEGPSILRIQQVVRGDSAAYFCASSPLDRGPYEQYFGPGTRLTVT.